A single sample is the source of the 19 T cell receptor beta chains below, sequenced in a study of early T cells in non-severe SARS-CoV-2 infection. One entry per CDR3 protein, called by TCRdb with MiXCR from the 5' RACE reads. The sample consists of fewer than 100,000 distinct CDR3 sequences, 9.5% to 15% of them appearing once. Input material: whole blood. Receptors originate from an adult who was a healthcare worker with PCR-confirmed SARS-CoV-2 infection or an uninfected control (not recorded which).

This clonotype was detected a few times. The CDR3 DNA sequence: TGTGCCAGCAGCCGCTTGAGGGGTAGCGGGATGGGGAATGAGCAGTTCTTC. This codes for CASSRLRGSGMGNEQFF. J is TRBJ2-1 and V is TRBV28, with TRBD2 matching over 8 bases. CDR3 length: 17 residues. Germline assignment: CDR1 MDHEN and CDR2 SYDVKM. V lost 6 bases, J lost 7 bases, and 17 bases stayed unmatched.

The V call is TRBV29-1, the J call TRBJ2-5; 9 bases are a match to TRBD2. V trimming: 3 bases; J trimming: 0 bases; junction bases outside the gene matches: 8. Germline-derived CDR1 and CDR2 are SQVTM and ANQGSEA. The CDR3 length is 16 residues. The CDR3 nucleotides read TGCAGCGTTGAGGGGCTAGCGGGGACGTACCAAGAGACCCAGTACTTC. Protein sequence: CSVEGLAGTYQETQYF.

This clonotype was seen only a few times. This rearrangement joins TRBV28 to TRBJ2-7; tentative D call: TRBD1 (5 bases). Germline lookup yields CDR1 MDHEN and CDR2 SYDVKM. Trimming took 8 bases from V and 2 from J, leaving 13 bases between them. The CDR3 spans 13 residues. CDR3 protein: CASRSNRPYEQYF. For the CDR3, the DNA is TGTGCCAGCCGAAGCAACAGGCCCTACGAGCAGTACTTC.

The chain is built from TRBV10-3 and TRBJ2-7; D is perhaps TRBD1 (6 bases). The CDR3 totals 15 residues. The germline gives CDR1 ENHRY, CDR2 SYGVKD. V dropped 9 bases and J dropped 4 bases, with 22 bases sitting between them. CDR3 in amino acids: CAICPGTSVGYEQYF. CDR3 coding DNA: TGTGCCATATGTCCCGGGACATCGGTGGGGTACGAGCAGTACTTC.

This clonotype showed up just a few times. This chain joins TRBV25-1 and TRBJ2-1; D may match TRBD1 or TRBD2 (5 bases each). Germline CDR1 and CDR2: MGHDK and SYGVNS. The V gene lost 4 bases and the J gene lost 6 bases, with 13 bases spanning the gap. The CDR3 is made up of 14 amino acids. For the CDR3, the DNA is TGTGCCAGCAGTGTGGGACCGATTGCCAATGAGCAGTTCTTC. This sequence encodes CASSVGPIANEQFF.

This clonotype has only a few counts. For the CDR3, the DNA is TGTGCCACCAGTGATCACCAACTAGCGGGAGTGAACAATGAGCAGTTCTTC. Translation: CATSDHQLAGVNNEQFF. V usage is TRBV24-1 and J usage is TRBJ2-1; 11 bases align to TRBD2. In germline, CDR1 is KGHDR, CDR2 SFDVKD. The junction had 8 bases not matched to a gene; V was cut back by 3 bases and J by 5 bases. The CDR3 covers 17 residues.

The chain is built from TRBV20-1 and TRBJ2-1; 13 bases line up with TRBD2. J was trimmed by 7 bases and V by 6 bases; bases with no gene match: 9. From germline, CDR1 is DFQATT and CDR2 SNEGSKA (reference sequence). The CDR3 consists of 15 residues. CDR3 protein: CSAYALAGGPNEQFF. CDR3 DNA: TGCAGTGCCTACGCACTAGCGGGAGGGCCGAATGAGCAGTTCTTC.

This clonotype was detected many times. The rearrangement uses TRBV7-9 and TRBJ1-1; TRBD1 aligns across 7 bases. The CDR3 runs to 13 residues. Germline V gene data show CDR1 as SEHNR and CDR2 as FQNEAQ (reference sequence). J was trimmed by 11 bases and V by 8 bases; bases with no gene match: 14. The CDR3 sequence is CASLDGGQLEAFF. CDR3 bases: TGTGCCAGCCTTGACGGGGGACAGTTAGAGGCTTTCTTT.

The chain combines TRBV28 with TRBJ1-5, with no clear D. The CDR3 is 14 amino acids. From germline, CDR1 is MDHEN and CDR2 SYDVKM. Deletions cut 3 bases from V and 0 bases from J, with 6 bases between. The CDR3 region is CASSFPYSNQPQHF. The CDR3 coding sequence is TGTGCCAGCAGTTTTCCGTATAGCAATCAGCCCCAGCATTTT.

This clonotype has a handful of counts. CDR3 DNA sequence: TGTGCCAGCAGCCATATGACAAGTAACACCGGGGAGCTGTTTTTT. This sequence encodes CASSHMTSNTGELFF. This chain links TRBV7-9 with TRBJ2-2, with D unresolved. Germline CDR1 SEHNR, CDR2 FQNEAQ (reference sequence). V lost 5 bases and J lost 2, with 12 bases in between. The CDR3 contains 15 residues.

The gene calls are TRBV7-6 and TRBJ1-1; D is unclear. The ends were cut back, 4 bases at V and 2 bases at J, with 8 bases in the middle. The CDR3 contains 13 residues. Germline CDR1 is SGHVS and CDR2 is FNYEAQ. CDR3 bases: TGTGCCAGCAGCTATAGACCCAACACTGAAGCTTTCTTT. Protein product: CASSYRPNTEAFF. The whole variable domain, remainder taken from reference TRBV7-6 and TRBJ1-1, is GAGVSQSPRYKVTKRGQDVALRCDPISGHVSLYWYRQALGQGPEFLTYFNYEAQQDKSGLPNDRFSAERPEGSISTLTIQRTEQRDSAMYRCASSYRPNTEAFFGQGTRLTVV.

Many counts were recorded for this clonotype. The chain couples TRBV24-1 to TRBJ2-2; TRBD1 might be the D (6 bases). The CDR3 has 14 amino acids. Deletions cut 3 bases from V and 3 bases from J, with 7 bases between. In germline, CDR1 is KGHDR, CDR2 SFDVKD. The CDR3 sequence is CATSDEGDTGELFF. In nucleotides, the CDR3 is TGTGCCACCAGTGATGAGGGGGACACCGGGGAGCTGTTTTTT.

Ten or more counts support this clonotype. This chain joins TRBV18 and TRBJ1-1, with D hard to call. Trimming pared 3 bases from V and 1 base from J, leaving 12 bases between. In germline, CDR1 is KGHSH, CDR2 LQKENI. The CDR3 is made up of 15 amino acids. CDR3 DNA: TGTGCCAGCTCACCGTCCGGGGTAGCGAACACTGAAGCTTTCTTT. This sequence encodes CASSPSGVANTEAFF.

The chain recombines TRBV18 with TRBJ1-1; D gene uncertain. The length of the CDR3 is 13 residues. The V gene lost 5 bases and the J gene lost 5 bases, with 12 bases spanning the gap. Per the germline V gene, CDR1 is KGHSH and CDR2 is LQKENI. The CDR3 here is CASSKGGRTEAFF. As DNA, the CDR3 is TGTGCCAGCTCAAAGGGAGGAAGGACTGAAGCTTTCTTT.

This clonotype was counted many times. V is TRBV28 and J is TRBJ2-3; 8 bases line up with TRBD1. The V gene's germline CDR1 is MDHEN and CDR2 SYDVKM. J gave up 9 bases and V 6 bases, and 5 bases lay outside the gene matches. This CDR3 spans 12 amino acids. CDR3: CASRPGQGTQYF. The CDR3 nucleotides are TGTGCCAGCAGGCCCGGACAGGGCACGCAGTATTTT.

This clonotype was found many times. The chain links TRBV5-1 to TRBJ2-7; 8 bases are shared with TRBD2. Germline assignment: CDR1 SGHRS and CDR2 YFSETQ. V lost 0 bases and J lost 0; bases outside the gene matches: 2. The CDR3 contains 15 residues. CDR3 residues: CASSLVGTSSYEQYF. As DNA, the CDR3 is TGCGCCAGCAGCTTGGTGGGGACTAGCTCCTACGAGCAGTACTTC.

Only a few counts were recorded for this clonotype. The V and J genes are TRBV5-1 and TRBJ1-5; 9 positions agree with TRBD1. Germline values: CDR1 SGHRS, CDR2 YFSETQ. J lost 10 bases, V lost 0 bases, and 2 bases had no gene match. The CDR3 runs 13 residues. The CDR3 nucleotides read TGCGCCAGCAGCTTGGGACAGGGGGGACCCCAGCATTTT. It translates to CASSLGQGGPQHF.

This clonotype was recorded a few times. V is TRBV7-9 and J is TRBJ1-2; 10 nucleotides match TRBD1. Germline-derived CDR1 and CDR2 are SEHNR and FQNEAQ (reference sequence). CDR3 length: 14 residues. Trimming removed 5 bases from V and 6 bases from J; junction bases left unmatched: 6. DNA of the CDR3: TGTGCCAGCAGCCCTCCCGGGACAGGGGATGGCTACACCTTC. It is translated as CASSPPGTGDGYTF. The whole variable domain, filled in from reference TRBV7-9 and TRBJ1-2, reads DTGVSQNPRHKITKRGQNVTFRCDPISEHNRLYWYRQTLGQGPEFLTYFQNEAQLEKSRLLSDRFSAERPKGSFSTLEIQRTEQGDSAMYLCASSPPGTGDGYTFGSGTRLTVV.

This clonotype has ten or more counts. The V and J genes are TRBV7-2 and TRBJ2-1; 8 nucleotides agree with TRBD2. With 11 bases clipped from V and 6 bases from J, the junction kept 15 bases outside the gene matches. The CDR3 is made up of 15 amino acids. Per germline, CDR1 SGHTA and CDR2 FQGNSA. The CDR3 region is CAGGLTGGFGNEQFF. The DNA of the CDR3 is TGTGCCGGGGGGCTGACGGGAGGGTTCGGCAATGAGCAGTTCTTC.